This entry features one T cell receptor (beta chain) sequence. Its antigen is still unknown. Library preparation employed the immunoSEQ multiplex PCR assay. For the multiplex PCR, a mixture combining 60 forward primers for TCR Vbeta segments and 13 reverse primers for TCR Jbeta segments was used. The CDR3 region of rearranged TCR beta genes was amplified from genomic DNA by a multiplex PCR assay. The amplified TCR beta libraries were sequenced on the Illumina HiSeq System as 87-base-pair reads. The original pipeline was this. In a later analysis, some 80 million unique TCR beta chains were counted across the roughly 670 repertoires, and roughly 9.9 million of these chains were shared by at least two donors. Raw reads were error-corrected and collapsed into unique sequences with a nearest-neighbor algorithm that merged closely related sequences to remove PCR and sequencing errors. To assign V, D and J gene segments, CDR3 sequences were aligned to IMGT reference sequences. For a sequence to be retained, a match of at least six nucleotides to both a V gene segment and a J gene segment was required. Rearrangements were classified as productive when the CDR3 lacked stop codons and remained in frame with V and J, and all other rearrangements were classified as non-productive. Following IMGT convention, CDR3 was defined as the stretch from the second conserved V-encoded cysteine to the conserved J-encoded phenylalanine. In an earlier analysis of around 600 of the donors, sequences lacking an unambiguous match to a single V gene segment were excluded. In an earlier analysis of several hundred of the donors, a V segment was called functional when productive rearrangements were above 56.7%, and segregating when the standard deviation between donors exceeded 5%. A statistical classification framework was built to diagnose cytomegalovirus status from the catalog of TCR beta chain sequences. V and J gene assignment, in a later analysis, came from comparing TCR nucleotide sequences with IMGT/GENE-DB human TR gene sequences. In a later analysis, CDR3 sequences and most-parsimonious VDJ recombination scenarios were assigned using the TCRdist pipeline. In a later analysis, each TCR beta chain was defined by its CDR3 amino acid sequence together with its V-gene family, and reads lacking a unique V-gene family were excluded. In a later analysis, approximately 590 highly shared, low-generation-probability nucleotide sequences were removed to address suspected cross-contamination and a sequencing artifact. In a later analysis, a clonal expansion index was calculated for each public chain from normalized within-repertoire ranks of inferred template counts. In a later analysis, generation probabilities were computed using a VDJ recombination model fitted to out-of-frame rearrangements, and the results were checked against IGoR. A later analysis scored TCR-TCR, TCR-HLA and TCR-CMV co-occurrence with hypergeometric tests, applying a repertoire-size bias correction to TCR pairs. To estimate false discovery rates, a later analysis permuted the HLA or CMV assignments 20 times. In a later analysis, co-occurring TCRs were grouped using DBSCAN, and TCRdist sequence similarity was added for clustering within HLA-allele-positive subsets. Repertoires with fewer than 30,000 or more than 120,000 public chains were left out of co-occurrence clustering, as were about five repertoires with anomalous nucleotide sharing. Not all clones reach the TCRdb copy of this immuneACCESS table, which keeps in-frame sequences only. Checked studies attribute under half of the gap to unresolved V genes and leave the rest unexplained. V, J and clone size were drawn from that table, and D and trimming were deduced from the DNA. The sample table gives 120,000 or so clones. The ten largest clonotypes hold roughly 3.5% of the sample.

In total, around 600 healthy bone marrow donors made up the cohort. All cohort members were sampled while nominally healthy, although unrecorded immune exposures were likely present. The donor tested CMV seronegative, placing the donor among the 352 seronegative members of the cohort. A peripheral blood sample was collected from each donor, and TCR beta sequencing was performed on peripheral blood mononuclear cells. Genomic DNA extraction from the blood cell samples was performed with the Qiagen DNeasy Blood Extraction Kit. The source of the sample is a study of cytomegalovirus exposure and HLA in healthy donors (dated by TCRdb to about 2017). With regard to the full study: An earlier analysis of 587 of the donors reported approximately 300 Gb of sequence data and 95 million to 140 million unique TCR beta sequences obtained from roughly 170 million T cells. Approximately 310 gigabases of sequencing data and approximately 84 million unique TCR sequences were included in an early release covering over 600 HLA-typed donors. The genetic ancestry cluster associated with self-reported Caucasian donors included 81% of the 398 genotyped donors. The study was designed to test whether signatures of past pathogen exposure could be identified by cataloging public T cell receptors. The T cell repertoires of 666 subjects were profiled by immunosequencing and related to cytomegalovirus serostatus. Besides the first cohort of 550 to 750 subjects, a separate validation cohort made up of around 120 different subjects was used. To predict cytomegalovirus infection status, the study combined high-throughput TCR immunosequencing, statistical association of individual TCRs with disease status, and machine learning. To study patterns of TCR occurrence, a later analysis re-analyzed previously published TCR beta repertoires from 600 to 750 donors and added high-resolution HLA genotyping. Rather than drawing on any new phenotypic data, the later analysis identified candidate immune exposures from TCR beta sequences and the way those sequences occurred across donors. An earlier analysis of several hundred of the donors applied high-throughput TCR beta sequencing to assess whether each TCR beta V gene segment acted as functional or pseudogenic. Alongside the repertoire data, information on donor age, sex, ethnicity and CMV serostatus was compiled. In a later genetic analysis, genome-wide SNP genotypes for about 55% of the roughly 670 donors were used, and that subset was treated as a discovery cohort. All discovery cohort repertoires had been generated on a single sequencing platform. HLA typing included class I and class II loci at four-digit resolution. Typing coverage differed by locus: A, B, C, DRB1 and DQB1 were typed in roughly 620-640 donors, DQA1 in about 510, DPA1 in approximately 610, and DPB1 in about 450. Because of strong linkage in the cohort, roughly five DR-DQ haplotypes were treated as single units for association and clustering. Among roughly 400 genotyped donors of the cohort, an average of around 250,000 unique TCR beta nucleotide sequences was sequenced per donor, of which 15% to 20% were non-productive. Summary of the overall study and its limitations: In vitro tests confirmed that three of the cytomegalovirus-associated TCR beta chains recognize cytomegalovirus antigens. Correlated functional status among segregating V segments might be attributable to linkage disequilibrium, but an unknown experimental factor could not be ruled out. Several of the top co-occurrence clusters appeared to be linked to parvovirus B19, influenza, CMV and Epstein-Barr virus, according to a later analysis. The sequencing pipeline was judged likely to have produced a cluster of highly shared sequence variants as a technical artifact. The study listed around 160 TCR beta chains as associated with cytomegalovirus. Because the 87-base-pair reads could not distinguish some IMGT-functional V segments, including TRBV6-2 and TRBV6-3, those segments were excluded. In this cohort, only TCR beta chains were sequenced, and detectable features were limited by the absence of alpha or paired-chain data. Compared with the roughly 670-donor mean, donors in an Asian-associated ancestry cluster had fewer N-insertions in productive TCRs, according to a later genetic analysis. Roughly uniform sequencing depth across donors was assumed in presence/absence analyses, although this assumption may not hold. In a later genetic analysis, a missense DCLRE1C variant was associated with V-gene and J-gene trimming of TCR beta chains, and the association was replicated in an independent cohort. According to the authors, the approach could potentially be generalized to other disease states and immunological phenotypes. A further reported finding was that TCR beta sequences accurately predicted the HLA-A and HLA-B alleles for most subjects in the first cohort. CMV serostatus was the only immune exposure information available for the cohort. About 17 rarely observed V segments, including chromosome 9 orphons, were excluded from the earlier analysis of some 590 of the donors because counts were too low. In a later analysis, HLA-associated TCR beta chains were found to be more clonally expanded and to have lower generation probabilities than equally common non-associated chains. Broadly in line with IMGT annotations, most TCR beta V segments showed up in productive rearrangements about 90% or about 30% of the time in an earlier analysis of 450 to 600 of the donors. Most TCR sequences were observed very rarely across donors, whereas some public TCRs were present in many individuals. A later analysis found that TCR association rates varied across HLA loci, with DRB1 alleles showing the most associated TCRs and HLA-C alleles the fewest. Most CMV-associated TCR beta chains appeared to be HLA-restricted in a later analysis, and the HLA associations seemed to be driven largely by CMV exposure. Cytomegalovirus status was reported to be diagnosed by the classifier with high specificity and sensitivity in both the original and validation cohorts. Because HLA typing was unavailable for some donors at each locus, only the typed subset was used in association tests. A later analysis associated approximately 17,000 TCR beta sequences with specific HLA alleles at a false discovery rate of 0.05. Strong co-occurrence of HLA alleles, especially DR and DQ, made assigning TCR associations to individual alleles difficult.

V is shortened by 3 bases, J by 2 bases, and the region joining them spans 15 bases. Via the germline V gene, CDR1 is SGDLS and CDR2 YYNGEE. The CDR3 contains 15 residues, cysteine and phenylalanine counted. This entry keeps only the CDR3 DNA: 45 bases, framed from base 1. The receptor chain draws on TRBV9 and TRBJ2-7; TRBD1 could be the D gene, as 5 bases match. The sequencing input was PBMCs. The source is a man in his late teens or twenties in good health and CMV-seronegative. The CDR3 here reads CASSAQTELPYEQYF. The base sequence is TGTGCCAGCAGCGCACAGACAGAGCTTCCCTACGAGCAGTACTTC.